This passage covers 9 T cell receptor beta chains from one sample sequenced in a study of T-cell memory formation after mild COVID-19. TCRdb passed the 5' RACE reads through MiXCR, listing each CDR3 protein once. The data hold 350,000 to 450,000 distinct CDR3 sequences, with 25% to 30% observed a single time. The sequencing sample was made of PBMCs or a T cell subset sorted from them (not recorded which). Receptors originate from an adult woman who had mild COVID-19 (a few samples of this study predate the infection). Cell type and time point are not known.

This clonotype was seen a handful of times. The V and J genes are TRBV29-1 and TRBJ2-2, with no clear D. This CDR3 contains 13 residues. V was cut by 3 bases and J by 7 bases, with 12 bases left in between. Germline loops: CDR1 SQVTM, CDR2 ANQGSEA. CDR3 residues: CSVDAYHDGELFF. For the CDR3, the DNA is TGCAGCGTTGACGCTTATCACGACGGGGAGCTGTTTTTT.

The J gene is TRBJ2-1, the V gene TRBV9; 8 bases are a match to TRBD1. This CDR3 region has 16 residues. The V and J ends lost 0 bases and 7 bases, in that order; junction bases with no gene match: 9. In germline, CDR1 is SGDLS, CDR2 YYNGEE. The CDR3 spells CASSVEQGQGVNEQFF. The CDR3, as DNA: TGTGCCAGCAGCGTAGAACAAGGACAGGGAGTGAATGAGCAGTTCTTC.

This clonotype was counted ten times or more. The chain joins TRBV5-1 to TRBJ2-5; D is unresolved. Germline lookup yields CDR1 SGHRS and CDR2 YFSETQ. This CDR3 spans 14 amino acids. Trimming shortened V by 0 bases and J by 1 base, and 7 bases separated the two germline ends. CDR3 nucleotide sequence: TGCGCCAGCAGCTTGGGACTGACCCAAGAGACCCAGTACTTC. Protein sequence: CASSLGLTQETQYF.

This chain links TRBV24-1 with TRBJ2-7, with D possibly matching TRBD1 (5 bases). This CDR3 is 12 amino acids long. V dropped 2 bases and J dropped 5 bases, with 6 bases sitting between them. The V gene's germline CDR1 is KGHDR and CDR2 SFDVKD. This CDR3 is CATSDYRHEQYF. In DNA, the CDR3 is TGTGCCACCAGTGATTACAGGCACGAGCAGTACTTC.

This clonotype was counted a few times. The chain employs TRBV7-6 and TRBJ2-7, with a possible D match to TRBD2 (5 bases). Germline CDR1 SGHVS, CDR2 FNYEAQ. The CDR3 runs 15 residues. V was shortened by 5 bases and J by 3 bases, with 17 bases between the two germline ends. The CDR3 sequence: CASSKADRPSYEQYF. The DNA of the CDR3 is TGTGCCAGCAGCAAAGCGGACCGGCCAAGCTACGAGCAGTACTTC.

This clonotype was counted a few times. The V gene is TRBV24-1, the J gene TRBJ1-1; D is possibly TRBD1 (6 bases). The CDR3 is made up of 11 amino acids. Between the trimmed V and J ends, which lost 3 bases and 8 bases, there was a span of 6 bases. Germline-derived CDR1 and CDR2 are KGHDR and SFDVKD. The CDR3 bases are TGTGCCACCAGTGATGACAGGGAAGCTTTCTTT. Residues: CATSDDREAFF.

The chain uses TRBV24-1 and TRBJ2-1; D possibly corresponds to TRBD2 (5 bases). Trimming took off 1 base at V and 9 bases at J, with 15 bases between the two ends. The germline V gene has CDR1 KGHDR and CDR2 SFDVKD. This CDR3 is built from 15 residues. This chain's CDR3 is CATSDLAQRGGEQFF. CDR3 bases: TGTGCCACCAGTGATTTAGCACAGAGAGGAGGTGAGCAGTTCTTC.

The chain couples TRBV11-2 to TRBJ2-7, with D possibly being TRBD1 or TRBD2 (5 bases each). V shed 4 bases and J shed 3 bases, with 13 bases lying between them. This CDR3 spans 14 amino acids. The germline CDR1 and CDR2 sequences are SGHAT and FQNNGV. In DNA, the CDR3 is TGTGCCAGCAGCTCCCCGGGACGGGACTACGAGCAGTACTTC. This sequence encodes CASSSPGRDYEQYF.

The genes are TRBV7-3 and TRBJ2-3; 9 bases are a match to TRBD2. Germline lookup yields CDR1 SGHTA and CDR2 FQGTGA. The CDR3 sequence is 13 residues long. Trimming removed 5 bases from V and 8 bases from J; junction bases left unmatched: 5. The CDR3 is CASSEGLALTQYF. The CDR3 DNA is TGTGCCAGCAGCGAAGGACTAGCGCTTACGCAGTATTTT.